The rows below give T cell receptor beta chains drawn from one sample of a study of long-term antiretroviral therapy in people with HIV. TCRdb's table, derived via immunoSEQ multiplex PCR, lists solely in-frame clones and lacks some. The sample includes tens of thousands of clones, around 87% of them seen just once. The starting material was unsorted PBMCs, obtained approximately 2.5 years after starting antiretroviral therapy. The receptors stem from a woman between 45 and 65 years old with HIV. Both conserved end residues are part of each CDR3. A D gene is named only where the DNA matches it firmly. Expanded clones get a size class; other rows say once, few or many, or leave the size out.

j_call clone_size d_call v_call cdr3_nt cdr3_aa
TRBJ1-5 . TRBD1 TRBV4-1 TGCGCCAGCAGCCAAGATGACAGGGCGAAACAGCCCCAGCATTTT CASSQDDRAKQPQHF
TRBJ2-2 . . TRBV2 TGTGCCAGCAGCGTCAGTCGGAATCCGGTCGGGGAGCTGTTTTTT CASSVSRNPVGELFF
TRBJ1-5 few . TRBV27 TGTGCCAGCAGCCCAGACAGCTCCGAACCCCAGCATTTT CASSPDSSEPQHF
TRBJ2-1 . . TRBV5-1 TGCGCCAGCAGCTTGGCCTCTAGCTCCTACAATGAGCAGTTCTTC CASSLASSSYNEQFF
TRBJ1-1 once . TRBV19 TGTGCCAGTAGAGAGGACAGATTGAACACTGAAGCTTTCTTT CASREDRLNTEAFF
TRBJ2-6 . . TRBV2 TGTGCCAGCAGTGTTAAACAGTATGCTATCTCGAGTGGGGCCAACGTCCTGACTTTC CASSVKQYAISSGANVLTF
TRBJ2-7 . . TRBV4-1 TGCGCCAGCAGCCAATTTGCACGGGGTACTTACGAGCAGTACTTC CASSQFARGTYEQYF
TRBJ2-2 . . TRBV4-3 TGCGCCAGCAGCCAAGATGGCTTCGGGGAGCTGTTTTTT CASSQDGFGELFF
TRBJ1-1 . . TRBV10-3 TGTGCCATCAGCAGTGGCGTGAACACTGAAGCTTTCTTT CAISSGVNTEAFF
TRBJ2-3 . . TRBV9 TGTGCCAGCAGCGTAATGCAGATCACAGATACGCAGTATTTT CASSVMQITDTQYF
TRBJ2-3 . . TRBV6-6 TGTGCCAGCAGTTACTCACTTGTCACAGATACGCAGTATTTT CASSYSLVTDTQYF
TRBJ2-7 . . TRBV7-2 TGTGCCAGCAGCCCTTCTTCCAGCTCCTACGAGCAGTACTTC CASSPSSSSYEQYF
TRBJ2-2 . . TRBV9 TGTGCCAGCAGCCATCAGCCTTTCCCGAACACCGGGGAGCTGTTTTTT CASSHQPFPNTGELFF
TRBJ2-7 . . TRBV18 TGTGCCAGCTCACCACCGAACACGCCGGTTGAGCAGTACTTC CASSPPNTPVEQYF
TRBJ2-1 . . TRBV15 TGTGCCACCAGCAGAATAGGGCCCTACAATGAGCAGTTCTTC CATSRIGPYNEQFF
TRBJ1-5 few . TRBV5-8 TGTGCCAGCAGCCCCTGGACAGTCCATAGCAATCAGCCCCAGCATTTT CASSPWTVHSNQPQHF
TRBJ1-2 . . TRBV14 TGTGCCAGCAGTCTTCAGAGGGGTGACTATGGCTACACCTTC CASSLQRGDYGYTF
TRBJ2-7 . . TRBV27 TGTGCCAGCAGTTTATTCGGGGCCCACTACGAGCAGTACTTC CASSLFGAHYEQYF
TRBJ1-2 . . TRBV28 TGTGCCAGCAGTTTAACCCTGGACGGCTATGGCTACACCTTC CASSLTLDGYGYTF
TRBJ2-7 . TRBD2 TRBV7-9 TGTGCCAGCAGCCCACAGACTAGCGGGAGTACCTACGAGCAGTACTTC CASSPQTSGSTYEQYF
TRBJ2-1 . . TRBV28 TGTGCCAGCAGTTTAACCGAAGGGCCCTCCTACAATGAGCAGTTCTTC CASSLTEGPSYNEQFF
TRBJ2-1 . . TRBV7-9 TGTGCCAGCAGCTTGGTGAGAAATGAGCAGTTCTTC CASSLVRNEQFF
TRBJ2-1 . . TRBV5-1 TGCGCCAGCAGCTTGGAGTTGGGTGAGCAGTTCTTC CASSLELGEQFF
TRBJ2-5 . TRBD1 TRBV5-4 TGTGCCAGCAGCTCTACAGGGGGCGTAGAGACCCAGTACTTC CASSSTGGVETQYF
TRBJ2-1 . . TRBV7-6 TGTGCCAGCAGCCCCGCCTGGACAGTTATCAATGAGCAGTTCTTC CASSPAWTVINEQFF
TRBJ1-5 once . TRBV14 TGTGCCAGCAGCCCCCCGGGGCCCCAGCATTTT CASSPPGPQHF
TRBJ2-7 . . TRBV5-4 TGTGCCAGCAGCCCCCGGGGCACAGGTAACCCCTACGAGCAGTACTTC CASSPRGTGNPYEQYF
TRBJ2-5 . . TRBV7-9 TGTGCCAGCAGCTTAGGGCAGGGACCGCGGGAGACCCAGTACTTC CASSLGQGPRETQYF
TRBJ1-6 . . TRBV6-6 TGTGCCAGCACGTTGGAGGATTCACCCCTCCACTTT CASTLEDSPLHF
TRBJ2-2 . TRBD1 TRBV29-1 TGCAGCGCCCGAGGGACAGGAGCGAACACCGGGGAGCTGTTTTTT CSARGTGANTGELFF
TRBJ2-3 . . TRBV6-1 TGTGCCAGCATAATAGACGGTCACGGGACAGATACGCAGTATTTT CASIIDGHGTDTQYF
TRBJ2-3 . . TRBV27 TGTGCCAGCCGTAAACTAGCACAATCAGATACGCAGTATTTT CASRKLAQSDTQYF
TRBJ1-1 few . TRBV4-2 TGTGCCAGCAGCCGGAACGGCCTCGCTAACACTGAAGCTTTCTTT CASSRNGLANTEAFF
TRBJ2-5 . . TRBV6-5 TGTGCCAGCAGTGACCCCCCGACGGGGACCCAGTACTTC CASSDPPTGTQYF
TRBJ1-4 once . TRBV14 TGTGCCAGCAGCCAAGTTGCGCGACAGTCTAATGAAAAACTGTTTTTT CASSQVARQSNEKLFF
TRBJ2-1 . . TRBV13 TGTGCCAGCAGCACCTGGGAGAATCAAAACAATGAGCAGTTCTTC CASSTWENQNNEQFF
TRBJ1-5 few . TRBV6-1 TGTGCCAGCAGTGACGGGGATAGCAATCAGCCCCAGCATTTT CASSDGDSNQPQHF
TRBJ1-6 . TRBD1 TRBV6-4 TGTGCCAGCAGTGACCTCAGGGGGTATAATTCACCCCTCCACTTT CASSDLRGYNSPLHF
TRBJ2-4 . . TRBV2 TGTGCCAGCACCCCGACGAGAACAGGGCCGAGCATTCAGTACTTC CASTPTRTGPSIQYF
TRBJ1-5 once . TRBV28 TGTGCCAGCAGCGACCCGATGGGGCGGCGTAGCAATCAGCCCCAGCATTTT CASSDPMGRRSNQPQHF
TRBJ2-7 . TRBD2 TRBV5-4 TGTGCCAGCAGCTCAGGTGGGGGGGTATCCTACGAGCAGTACTTC CASSSGGGVSYEQYF
TRBJ2-1 . . TRBV7-2 TGTGCCAGCAGCTTAGCGAGTGAGCAGTTCTTC CASSLASEQFF
TRBJ2-7 . TRBD2 TRBV10-3 TGTGCCATCAGTACCACTAGCGACTCCTACGAGCAGTACTTC CAISTTSDSYEQYF
TRBJ1-4 . TRBD1 TRBV7-9 TGTGCCAGCAGCTTAGCGACAGGGAAGGGTGAAAAACTGTTTTTT CASSLATGKGEKLFF
TRBJ1-2 . . TRBV5-4 TGTGCCAGCAGCGGGACATCAGGGTTTCCCGGCTATGGCTACACCTTC CASSGTSGFPGYGYTF
TRBJ1-1 . . TRBV9 TGTGCCAGCAGCACCCAACGAGGAGGGTACACTGAAGCTTTCTTT CASSTQRGGYTEAFF